This entry lists 2 T cell receptor beta chains sequenced from one sample in a study of shared clonotypes between healthy human individuals. The protocol was immunoSEQ multiplex PCR, while the TCRdb copy is restricted to in-frame clones and leaves out a portion. The sample yields 2,500,000 or so clones, more than 85% seen once. The sample consisted of naive CD4+ T cells from PBMCs. Noted subset: CD45RA+ positively selected. Every receptor here comes from a man aged 18 to 29 in good health. Some clones in this sample may be carry-over from other donors' samples.

As regards this clone: Additional DNA sequences in this sample encode the identical CDR3. Here the CDR3 DNA reads TGTGCCAGCAGTTTATTGCGTGGCTACACCTTC. As protein: CASSLLRGYTF. This rearrangement joins TRBV28 to TRBJ1-2; no firm D call. Trimming took off 1 base at V and 7 bases at J, with 4 bases between the two ends. Germline V gives CDR1 MDHEN, CDR2 SYDVKM. The CDR3 has 11 residues.

This chain links TRBV28 with TRBJ1-4; D perhaps matches TRBD1 (5 bases). V was pared by 6 bases and J by 8 bases, with 16 bases between. The CDR3 loop spans 14 amino acids. In germline, CDR1 is MDHEN, CDR2 SYDVKM. This chain's CDR3 is CASSRRGTGEKLFF. The CDR3 nucleotides read TGTGCCAGCAGCCGCCGAGGGACCGGAGAAAAACTGTTTTTT.